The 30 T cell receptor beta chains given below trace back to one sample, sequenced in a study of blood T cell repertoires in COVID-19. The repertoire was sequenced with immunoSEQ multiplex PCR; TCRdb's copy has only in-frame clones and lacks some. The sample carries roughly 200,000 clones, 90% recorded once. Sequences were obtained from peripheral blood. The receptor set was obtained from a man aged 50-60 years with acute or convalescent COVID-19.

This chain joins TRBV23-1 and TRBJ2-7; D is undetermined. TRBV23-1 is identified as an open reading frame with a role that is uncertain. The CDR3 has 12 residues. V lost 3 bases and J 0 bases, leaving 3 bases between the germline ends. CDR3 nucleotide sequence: TGCGCCAGCAGTCACCTCTCCTACGAGCAGTACGTC. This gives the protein CASSHLSYEQYV.

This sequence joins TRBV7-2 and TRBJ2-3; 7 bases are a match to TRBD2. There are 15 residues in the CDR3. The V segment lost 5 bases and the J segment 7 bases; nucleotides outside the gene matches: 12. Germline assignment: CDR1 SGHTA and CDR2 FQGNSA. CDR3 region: CASSLPSGDRNTQYF. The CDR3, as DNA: TGTGCCAGCAGCCTGCCTAGCGGTGATAGGAATACGCAGTATTTT. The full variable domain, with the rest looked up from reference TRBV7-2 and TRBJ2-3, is GAGVSQSPSNKVTEKGKDVELRCDPISGHTALYWYRQSLGQGLEFLIYFQGNSAPDKSGLPSDRFSAERTGGSVSTLTIQRTQQEDSAVYLCASSLPSGDRNTQYFGPGTRLTVL.

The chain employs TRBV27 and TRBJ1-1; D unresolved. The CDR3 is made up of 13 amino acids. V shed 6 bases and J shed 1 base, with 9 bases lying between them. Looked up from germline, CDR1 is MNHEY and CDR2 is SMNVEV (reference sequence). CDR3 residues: CASRPPGNTEAFF. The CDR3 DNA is TGTGCCAGCAGACCCCCGGGGAACACTGAAGCTTTCTTT.

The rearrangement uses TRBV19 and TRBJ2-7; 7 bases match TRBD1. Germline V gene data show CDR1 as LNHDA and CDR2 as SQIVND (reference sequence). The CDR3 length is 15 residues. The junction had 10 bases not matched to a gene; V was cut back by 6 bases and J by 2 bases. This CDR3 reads CASSPTGSATYEQYV. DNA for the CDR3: TGTGCCAGTAGCCCGACAGGGTCCGCGACCTACGAGCAGTACGTC.

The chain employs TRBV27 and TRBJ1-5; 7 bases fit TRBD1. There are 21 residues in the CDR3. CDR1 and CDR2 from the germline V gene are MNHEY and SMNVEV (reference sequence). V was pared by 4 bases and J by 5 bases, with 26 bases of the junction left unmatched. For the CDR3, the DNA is TGTGCCAGCAGTTCTCCGGGGAAACGGGACAGTGGGGCGGGATGGGATCAGCCCCAGCATTTT. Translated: CASSSPGKRDSGAGWDQPQHF.

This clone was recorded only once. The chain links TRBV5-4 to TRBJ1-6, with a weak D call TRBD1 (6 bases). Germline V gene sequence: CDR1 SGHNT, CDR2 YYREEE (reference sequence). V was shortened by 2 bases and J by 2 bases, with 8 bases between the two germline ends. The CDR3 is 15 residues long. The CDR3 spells CASSFGGTYNSPLHF. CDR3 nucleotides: TGTGCCAGCAGCTTTGGGGGCACCTATAATTCACCCCTCCACTTT.

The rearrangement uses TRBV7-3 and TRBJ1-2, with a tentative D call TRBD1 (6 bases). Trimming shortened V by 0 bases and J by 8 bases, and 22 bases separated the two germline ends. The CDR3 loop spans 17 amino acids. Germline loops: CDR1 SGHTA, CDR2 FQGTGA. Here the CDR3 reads CASSLTSPDRTTRGYTF. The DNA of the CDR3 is TGTGCCAGCAGCTTAACGTCCCCTGACAGGACCACGAGGGGCTACACCTTC.

The CDR3 DNA follows: TGTGCCAGCCACCAGCGGGGATCCTACGAGCAGTACGTC. The encoded protein is CASHQRGSYEQYV. The genes are TRBV5-6 and TRBJ2-7; TRBD2 aligns across 7 bases. In germline, CDR1 is SGHDT, CDR2 YYEEEE. Losses at the gene ends were 7 bases for V and 1 base for J; bases not matched to a gene: 5. The CDR3 runs 13 residues.

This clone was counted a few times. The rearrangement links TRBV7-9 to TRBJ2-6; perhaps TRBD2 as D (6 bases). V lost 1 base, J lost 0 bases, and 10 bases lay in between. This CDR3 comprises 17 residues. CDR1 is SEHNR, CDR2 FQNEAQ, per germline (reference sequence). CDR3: CASSLVGGLSGANVLTF. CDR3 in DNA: TGTGCCAGCAGCTTAGTGGGAGGTCTCTCTGGGGCCAACGTCCTGACTTTC.

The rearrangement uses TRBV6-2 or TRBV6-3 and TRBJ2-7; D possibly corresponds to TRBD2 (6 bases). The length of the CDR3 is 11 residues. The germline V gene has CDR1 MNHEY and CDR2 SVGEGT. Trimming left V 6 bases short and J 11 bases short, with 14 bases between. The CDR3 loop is CASSEGRGKYV. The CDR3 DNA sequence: TGTGCCAGCAGCGAGGGACGGGGGAAGTACGTC.

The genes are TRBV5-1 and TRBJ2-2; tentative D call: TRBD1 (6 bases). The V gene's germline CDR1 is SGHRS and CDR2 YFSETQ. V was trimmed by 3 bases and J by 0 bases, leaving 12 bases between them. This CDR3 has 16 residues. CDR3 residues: CASSSGAYANTGELFF. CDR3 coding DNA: TGCGCCAGCAGCTCAGGGGCGTACGCGAACACCGGGGAGCTGTTTTTT.

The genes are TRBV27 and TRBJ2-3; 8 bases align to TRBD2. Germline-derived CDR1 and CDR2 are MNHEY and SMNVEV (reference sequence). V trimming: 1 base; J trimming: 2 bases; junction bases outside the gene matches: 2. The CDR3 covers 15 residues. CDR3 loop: CASSLWGLDTDTQYF. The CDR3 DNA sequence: TGTGCCAGCAGTTTATGGGGACTAGACACAGATACGCAGTATTTT.

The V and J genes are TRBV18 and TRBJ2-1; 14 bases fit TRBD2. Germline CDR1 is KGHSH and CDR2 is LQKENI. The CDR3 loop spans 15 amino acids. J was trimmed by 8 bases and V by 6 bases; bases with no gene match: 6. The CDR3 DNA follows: TGTGCCAGCTCTTTGGGACTAGCGGGAGTGGATGAGCAGTTCTTC. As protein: CASSLGLAGVDEQFF. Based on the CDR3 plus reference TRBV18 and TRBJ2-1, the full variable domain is NAGVMQNPRHLVRRRGQEARLRCSPMKGHSHVYWYRQLPEEGLKFMVYLQKENIIDESGMPKERFSAEFPKEGPSILRIQQVVRGDSAAYFCASSLGLAGVDEQFFGPGTRLTVL.

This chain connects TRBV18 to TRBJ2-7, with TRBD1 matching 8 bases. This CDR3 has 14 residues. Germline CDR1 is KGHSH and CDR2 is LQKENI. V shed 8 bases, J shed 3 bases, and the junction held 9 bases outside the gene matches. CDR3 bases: TGTGCCAGCACAAACAGGGGGTTAGACTACGAGCAGTACTTC. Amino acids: CASTNRGLDYEQYF. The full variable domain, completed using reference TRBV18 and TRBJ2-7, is NAGVMQNPRHLVRRRGQEARLRCSPMKGHSHVYWYRQLPEEGLKFMVYLQKENIIDESGMPKERFSAEFPKEGPSILRIQQVVRGDSAAYFCASTNRGLDYEQYFGPGTRLTVT.

The CDR3 DNA follows: TGTGCCTGGAGTAAGGGCAGGGGAAGGACAGATACGCAGTATTTT. This translates into CAWSKGRGRTDTQYF. The J gene is TRBJ2-3, the V gene TRBV30, with D possibly being TRBD1 (6 bases). Germline V gene data show CDR1 as GTSNPN and CDR2 as SVGIG (reference sequence). Trimming stripped 2 bases from V and 3 bases from J, with 15 bases between. The CDR3 sequence is 15 residues long.

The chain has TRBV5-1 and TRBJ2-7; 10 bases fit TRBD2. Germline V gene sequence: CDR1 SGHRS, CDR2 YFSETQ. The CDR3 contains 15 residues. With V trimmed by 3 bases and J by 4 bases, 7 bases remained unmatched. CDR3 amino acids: CASSSTGTSVYEQYF. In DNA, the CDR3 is TGCGCCAGCAGCTCGACCGGGACTAGCGTGTACGAGCAGTACTTC.

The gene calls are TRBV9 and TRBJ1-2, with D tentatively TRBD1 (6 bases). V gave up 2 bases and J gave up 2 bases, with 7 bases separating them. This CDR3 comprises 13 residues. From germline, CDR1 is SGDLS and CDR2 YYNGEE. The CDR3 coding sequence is TGTGCCAGCAGCGTGGGACAAAACTATGGCTACACCTTC. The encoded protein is CASSVGQNYGYTF.

The CDR3 sequence is CAIIPGQGTLGTRNQPQHF. DNA for the CDR3: TGTGCCATCATCCCCGGACAGGGTACACTCGGTACGCGCAATCAGCCCCAGCATTTT. The chain links TRBV7-9 to TRBJ1-5, with 8 bases aligning to TRBD1. The trim removed 10 bases at V and 2 bases at J, leaving 22 bases unmatched. This CDR3 comprises 19 residues. CDR1 and CDR2 from the germline V gene are SEHNR and FQNEAQ (reference sequence). Complete variable domain (other parts from reference TRBV7-9 and TRBJ1-5): DTGVSQNPRHKITKRGQNVTFRCDPISEHNRLYWYRQTLGQGPEFLTYFQNEAQLEKSRLLSDRFSAERPKGSFSTLEIQRTEQGDSAMYLCAIIPGQGTLGTRNQPQHFGDGTRLSIL.

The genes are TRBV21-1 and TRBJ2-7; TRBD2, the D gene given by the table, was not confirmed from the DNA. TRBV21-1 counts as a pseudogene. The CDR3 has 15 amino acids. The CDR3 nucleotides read TGTGCCAGCAGCAAGTCCGGGGGTAGGGGCCACGAGCAGTACTTC. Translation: CASSKSGGRGHEQYF.

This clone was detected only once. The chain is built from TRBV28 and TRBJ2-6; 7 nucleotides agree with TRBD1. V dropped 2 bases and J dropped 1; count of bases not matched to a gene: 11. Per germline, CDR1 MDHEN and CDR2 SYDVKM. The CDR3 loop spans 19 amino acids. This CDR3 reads CASSLRRLGRGSGANVLTF. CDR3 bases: TGTGCCAGCAGTTTAAGAAGGTTGGGCAGGGGGTCTGGGGCCAACGTCCTGACTTTC.

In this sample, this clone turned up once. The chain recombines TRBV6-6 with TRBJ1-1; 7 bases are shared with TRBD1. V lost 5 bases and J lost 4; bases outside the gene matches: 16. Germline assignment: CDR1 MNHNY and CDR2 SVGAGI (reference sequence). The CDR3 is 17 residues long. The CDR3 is CASSRLTGSSGSTEAFF. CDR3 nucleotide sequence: TGTGCCAGCAGTCGCCTGACAGGGTCGTCGGGAAGCACTGAAGCTTTCTTT.

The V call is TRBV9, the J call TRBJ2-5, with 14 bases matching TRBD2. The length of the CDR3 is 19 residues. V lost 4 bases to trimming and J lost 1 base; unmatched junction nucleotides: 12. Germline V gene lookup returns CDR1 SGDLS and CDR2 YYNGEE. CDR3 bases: TGTGCCAGCAGCTCCCGAGCCCAGACTAGCGGGGGGGCCCAAGAGACCCAGTACTTC. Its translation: CASSSRAQTSGGAQETQYF.

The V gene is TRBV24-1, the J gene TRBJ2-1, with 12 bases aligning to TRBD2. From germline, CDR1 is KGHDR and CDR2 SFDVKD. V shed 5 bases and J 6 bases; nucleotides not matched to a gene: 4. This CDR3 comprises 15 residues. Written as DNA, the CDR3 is TGTGCCACCAGTGGGCTAGCGGGGGGGGGCAATGAGCAGTTCTTC. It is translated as CATSGLAGGGNEQFF.

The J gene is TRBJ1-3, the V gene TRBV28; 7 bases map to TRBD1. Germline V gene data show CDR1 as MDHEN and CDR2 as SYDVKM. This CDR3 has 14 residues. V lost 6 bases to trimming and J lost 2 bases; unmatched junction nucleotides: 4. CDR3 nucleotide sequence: TGTGCCAGCAGCTCCCAGGGGGCTGGAAACACCATATATTTT. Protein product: CASSSQGAGNTIYF.

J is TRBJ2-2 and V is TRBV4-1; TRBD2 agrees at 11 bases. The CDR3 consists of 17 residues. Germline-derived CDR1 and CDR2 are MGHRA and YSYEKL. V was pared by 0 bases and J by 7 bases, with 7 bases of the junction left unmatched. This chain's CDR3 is CASSQEGSGGAVGELFF. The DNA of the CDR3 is TGCGCCAGCAGCCAAGAAGGTAGCGGGGGGGCCGTCGGGGAGCTGTTTTTT.

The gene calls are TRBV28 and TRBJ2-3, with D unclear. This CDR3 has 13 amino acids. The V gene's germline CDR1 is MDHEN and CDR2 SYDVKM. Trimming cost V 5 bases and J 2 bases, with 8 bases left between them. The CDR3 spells CASSTVFTDTQYF. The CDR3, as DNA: TGTGCCAGCAGTACAGTTTTCACAGATACGCAGTATTTT.

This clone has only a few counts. This CDR3 is CASSSLAGYTGELFF. The CDR3 DNA reads as TGTGCCAGTAGTAGCCTAGCGGGTTACACCGGGGAGCTGTTTTTT. The chain combines TRBV19 with TRBJ2-2, with 8 nucleotides matching TRBD2. The germline gives CDR1 LNHDA, CDR2 SQIVND (reference sequence). V lost 4 bases and J lost 3; bases outside the gene matches: 4. This CDR3 contains 15 residues.

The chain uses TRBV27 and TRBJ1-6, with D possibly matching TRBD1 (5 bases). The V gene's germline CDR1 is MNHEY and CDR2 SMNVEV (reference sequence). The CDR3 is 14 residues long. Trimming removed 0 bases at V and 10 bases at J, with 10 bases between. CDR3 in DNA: TGTGCCAGCAGTTTATCAGGGGCCGGGTCACCCCTCCACTTT. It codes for CASSLSGAGSPLHF.

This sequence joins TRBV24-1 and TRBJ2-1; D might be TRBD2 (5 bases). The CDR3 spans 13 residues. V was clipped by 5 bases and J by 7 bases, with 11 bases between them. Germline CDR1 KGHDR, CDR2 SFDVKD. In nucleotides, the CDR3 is TGTGCCACCAGTGGCACACTAGGAAATGAGCAGTTCTTC. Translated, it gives CATSGTLGNEQFF.

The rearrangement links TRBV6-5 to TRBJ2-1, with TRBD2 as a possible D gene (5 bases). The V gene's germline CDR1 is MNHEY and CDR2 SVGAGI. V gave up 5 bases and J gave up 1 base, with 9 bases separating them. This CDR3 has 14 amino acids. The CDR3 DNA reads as TGTGCCAGCAGTATACTAGATTCCTACAATGAGCAGTTCTTC. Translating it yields CASSILDSYNEQFF.